These 19 T cell receptor beta chains share one sample of origin, sequenced in a study of shared clonotypes between healthy human individuals. Some clones are missing from TCRdb's copy, which holds only in-frame ones; the method was immunoSEQ multiplex PCR. The profile covers about 1.1 million clones, with 70% to 80% appearing a single time and 0.5% to 0.6% taken by the ten largest. Material: memory CD4+ T cells from PBMCs. Subset here: CD45RA-negative fraction. The receptors were gathered from a man younger than 30 in good health. Some clones in this sample may be carry-over from other donors' samples.

This clone was observed a few times. The chain couples TRBV10-3 to TRBJ2-1; 8 bases align to TRBD2. The CDR3 is 18 amino acids. CDR1 ENHRY and CDR2 SYGVKD come from the germline V gene. V lost 3 bases to trimming and J lost 0 bases; unmatched junction nucleotides: 10. CDR3 protein: CAISDRASGRSSYNEQFF. DNA of the CDR3: TGTGCCATCAGTGATAGGGCTAGCGGGCGTAGCTCCTACAATGAGCAGTTCTTC.

V gene TRBV5-4 combines with J gene TRBJ2-1; TRBD1 or TRBD2 may be the D gene (5 bases each). The germline V gene encodes CDR1 SGHNT and CDR2 YYREEE (reference sequence). The CDR3 is 15 amino acids. Between the trimmed V and J ends, which lost 2 bases and 8 bases, there was a span of 17 bases. Here the CDR3 reads CASSFPGRNWDEQFF. CDR3 DNA: TGTGCCAGCAGCTTCCCGGGACGGAACTGGGATGAGCAGTTCTTC.

The chain is built from TRBV28 and TRBJ1-4, with D possibly matching TRBD1 (5 bases). The CDR3 consists of 15 residues. Trimming cost V 9 bases and J 1 base, with 15 bases left between them. Germline assignment: CDR1 MDHEN and CDR2 SYDVKM. Here the CDR3 reads CASHTQGRTNEKLFF. The CDR3 DNA reads TGTGCCAGTCACACTCAGGGTAGAACTAATGAAAAACTGTTTTTT. Full variable domain (missing parts from reference TRBV28 and TRBJ1-4): DVKVTQSSRYLVKRTGEKVFLECVQDMDHENMFWYRQDPGLGLRLIYFSYDVKMKEKGDIPEGYSVSREKKERFSLILESASTNQTSMYLCASHTQGRTNEKLFFGSGTQLSVL.

This rearrangement joins TRBV12-5 to TRBJ2-2, with D unclear. The CDR3 length is 14 residues. The germline V and J ends were trimmed by 6 bases and 3 bases, with 11 bases remaining between them. Germline loops: CDR1 LGHNT, CDR2 FRNRAP. In nucleotides, the CDR3 is TGTGCTAGTGGCCCCGACTTATACACCGGGGAGCTGTTTTTT. It yields the protein CASGPDLYTGELFF.

CDR3 residues: CASSTTGGGFDQYF. The CDR3, as DNA: TGTGCCAGCAGTACCACCGGCGGCGGTTTTGATCAGTACTTC. The chain combines TRBV28 with TRBJ2-4; no firm D call. Trimming removed 5 bases at V and 12 bases at J, with 20 bases between. The CDR3 consists of 14 residues. CDR1 is MDHEN, CDR2 SYDVKM, per germline.

The count of this clone is one. The chain is built from TRBV27 and TRBJ2-3; D possibly corresponds to TRBD2 (6 bases). Per the germline V gene, CDR1 is MNHEY and CDR2 is SMNVEV (reference sequence). V was clipped by 5 bases and J by 1 base, with 16 bases between them. This CDR3 contains 16 residues. The CDR3 nucleotides read TGTGCCAGCAGTGGGGGGATATACCTCGGCACAGATACGCAGTATTTT. Its translation is CASSGGIYLGTDTQYF.

The gene calls are TRBV9 and TRBJ1-2; D uncertain. CDR1 is SGDLS and CDR2 is YYNGEE in the germline V gene. V gave up 2 bases and J gave up 4 bases, with 6 bases separating them. This CDR3 has 12 residues. CDR3 in DNA: TGTGCCAGCAGCGTGGGCAGCTATGGCTACACCTTC. Its translation is CASSVGSYGYTF.

The chain employs TRBV12-5 and TRBJ1-2, with 8 nucleotides matching TRBD1. V was clipped by 5 bases and J by 8 bases; unmatched bases: 16. In germline, CDR1 is LGHNT, CDR2 FRNRAP. The CDR3 covers 16 residues. CDR3 coding DNA: TGTGCTAGTGGTGCGTTCGAGGACAGGGTGTATCGAGGCTACACCTTC. Its protein product is CASGAFEDRVYRGYTF.

The chain carries TRBV28 and TRBJ1-2; no clear D. CDR1 is MDHEN and CDR2 is SYDVKM in the germline V gene. V was trimmed by 3 bases and J by 14 bases, leaving 19 bases between them. The CDR3 spans 13 residues. CDR3 in DNA: TGTGCCAGCAGTTTGAGAGGACTCCCCGGCGGGACCTTC. It is translated as CASSLRGLPGGTF.

The chain couples TRBV5-4 to TRBJ1-1, with TRBD1 matching 7 bases. Germline loops: CDR1 SGHNT, CDR2 YYREEE (reference sequence). Losses at the gene ends were 0 bases for V and 4 bases for J; bases not matched to a gene: 3. This CDR3 comprises 14 residues. CDR3: CASSLEGASTEAFF. The CDR3 region has the DNA TGTGCCAGCAGCTTGGAGGGGGCGAGCACTGAAGCTTTCTTT.

This clone occurred once. The chain carries TRBV7-2 and TRBJ2-4; 8 bases align to TRBD1. The length of the CDR3 is 15 residues. The ends lost 1 base at V and 6 bases at J; junction bases unmatched: 5. The germline V gene encodes CDR1 SGHTA and CDR2 FQGNSA. CDR3 nucleotides: TGTGCCAGCAGCTTAGTTGGTACAGGGGGAAACATTCAGTACTTC. Protein product: CASSLVGTGGNIQYF.

The chain carries TRBV19 and TRBJ1-1; D uncertain. V gave up 4 bases and J gave up 0 bases, with 9 bases separating them. This CDR3 region has 14 residues. The V gene's germline CDR1 is LNHDA and CDR2 SQIVND (reference sequence). The CDR3 reads CASSRTVMNTEAFF. DNA for the CDR3: TGTGCCAGTAGTAGGACGGTGATGAACACTGAAGCTTTCTTT.

This clone was detected only a few times. V and J are TRBV7-9 and TRBJ2-1; perhaps TRBD2 as D (6 bases). The CDR3 is 19 residues long. Germline V lookup: CDR1 SEHNR, CDR2 FQNEAQ (reference sequence). Trimming shortened V by 2 bases and J by 0 bases, and 20 bases separated the two germline ends. The CDR3 region is CASSLWRLGVTSSYNEQFF. CDR3 coding DNA: TGTGCCAGCAGCTTATGGAGACTAGGGGTAACTAGCTCCTACAATGAGCAGTTCTTC.

In this sample, this clone turned up a few times. The chain joins TRBV5-6 to TRBJ1-2; D is possibly TRBD1 (5 bases). V lost 4 bases, J lost 7 bases, and 17 bases lay in between. This CDR3 region has 14 residues. CDR1 and CDR2 from the germline V gene are SGHDT and YYEEEE. The CDR3 region is CASSRQARGSGYTF. CDR3 coding DNA: TGTGCCAGCAGCAGACAAGCTCGGGGCAGTGGCTACACCTTC.

This chain uses TRBV7-9 with TRBJ2-7; 9 positions agree with TRBD2. The CDR3 runs 15 residues. Germline values: CDR1 SEHNR, CDR2 FQNEAQ (reference sequence). The J segment lost 4 bases and the V segment lost 4 bases, leaving 8 bases of the junction unmatched. The CDR3 loop reads CASSSFSGSRYEQYF. CDR3 nucleotide sequence: TGTGCCAGCAGCTCTTTTAGCGGGAGTAGGTACGAGCAGTACTTC.

Regarding this clone: Different DNA sequences within this sample yield the same CDR3. V gene TRBV5-6 combines with J gene TRBJ1-1, with D tentatively TRBD1 (5 bases). V lost 4 bases and J 1 base, leaving 8 bases between the germline ends. Germline V gene lookup returns CDR1 SGHDT and CDR2 YYEEEE. CDR3 size: 13 residues. The CDR3 region has the DNA TGTGCCAGCAGCCGTACAGGGAACACTGAAGCTTTCTTT. This codes for CASSRTGNTEAFF.

To note about this clone: One end of the junction varies from germline; a read error may be responsible. Other DNA sequences of this sample code for an identical CDR3. V usage is TRBV6-5 and J usage is TRBJ1-1; no clear D gene. CDR1 MNHEY and CDR2 SVGAGI come from the germline V gene. The CDR3 runs to 14 residues. CDR3 bases: TGTGCCAGCAGCTACTCGCGGGGTGGGACTGAAGCTTTCTTT. Its translation: CASSYSRGGTEAFF.

The CDR3 loop reads CASSLRGPTEAFF. CDR3 coding DNA: TGTGCCAGCAGTTTAAGGGGGCCCACTGAAGCTTTCTTT. V is TRBV28 and J is TRBJ1-1, with 7 bases matching TRBD1. The CDR3 runs 13 residues. J was trimmed by 4 bases and V by 2 bases; bases with no gene match: 1. CDR1 is MDHEN and CDR2 is SYDVKM in the germline V gene.

In this sample, this clone turned up a few times. CDR3: CASSPVLAGAFYNEQFF. In DNA, the CDR3 is TGTGCCAGCTCACCGGTCCTAGCGGGAGCCTTCTACAATGAGCAGTTCTTC. This rearrangement joins TRBV18 to TRBJ2-1; 10 bases map to TRBD2. V was pared by 3 bases and J by 3 bases, with 8 bases of the junction left unmatched. The CDR3 runs to 17 residues. CDR1 and CDR2 (germline): KGHSH, LQKENI.